One sample yielded the 25 T cell receptor beta chains listed below, sequenced in a study of T cell responses to AZD1222 COVID-19 vaccine. The protocol was immunoSEQ multiplex PCR, while the TCRdb copy is restricted to in-frame clones and leaves out a portion. The sample has about 56,000 clones, 75% to 90% seen once. The specimen was peripheral blood, collected on day 0 of AZD1222 vaccination. All receptors come from an adult in good health.

The V call is TRBV11-2, the J call TRBJ2-3; TRBD2 agrees at 8 bases. There are 17 residues in the CDR3. V shed 1 base, J shed 1 base, and the junction held 7 bases outside the gene matches. CDR1 is SGHAT, CDR2 FQNNGV, per germline. The CDR3 DNA reads as TGTGCCAGCAGCTTAGTGCGGACGGGGGGGGGCACAGATACGCAGTATTTT. Translated, it gives CASSLVRTGGGTDTQYF.

The table lists this clone with a few counts. The chain uses TRBV5-4 and TRBJ2-7, with 8 nucleotides matching TRBD1. Losses at the gene ends were 4 bases for V and 6 bases for J; bases not matched to a gene: 15. CDR1 and CDR2 from the germline V gene are SGHNT and YYREEE (reference sequence). This CDR3 region has 16 residues. CDR3 protein: CASSQSGQGGGREQYF. The CDR3 bases are TGTGCCAGCAGCCAGAGCGGACAGGGTGGAGGCCGCGAGCAGTACTTC.

J is TRBJ1-2 and V is TRBV4-2; D is unresolved. V lost 4 bases and J 4 bases, leaving 16 bases between the germline ends. The CDR3 covers 15 residues. The V gene's germline CDR1 is LGHNA and CDR2 YNFKEQ. The CDR3 DNA reads TGTGCCAGCAGCCCGCCAGATGGGGAAGGCTATGGCTACACCTTC. Its translation is CASSPPDGEGYGYTF.

The CDR3 spells CATSRVADSSYNEQFF. In nucleotides, the CDR3 is TGTGCCACCAGCAGAGTGGCGGACAGCTCCTACAATGAGCAGTTCTTC. The chain carries TRBV15 and TRBJ2-1, with D possibly TRBD1 on 6 matching bases. In germline, CDR1 is LNHNV, CDR2 YYDKDF (reference sequence). The CDR3 length is 16 residues. V shed 1 base and J shed 0 bases, with 10 bases lying between them. The full variable domain, completed using reference TRBV15 and TRBJ2-1, is DAMVIQNPRYQVTQFGKPVTLSCSQTLNHNVMYWYQQKSSQAPKLLFHYYDKDFNNEADTPDNFQSRRPNTSFCFLDIRSPGLGDTAMYLCATSRVADSSYNEQFFGPGTRLTVL.

The chain employs TRBV28 and TRBJ1-6; D call uncertain. With 3 bases removed from V and 4 bases from J, the gap between germline ends came to 7 bases. Germline CDR1 reads MDHEN; CDR2 reads SYDVKM. The CDR3 sequence is 14 residues long. CDR3: CASSFREYNSPLHF. In DNA form, the CDR3 reads TGTGCCAGCAGTTTCCGGGAGTATAATTCACCCCTCCACTTT.

Comment on this clone: A junction boundary mismatches the germline segment, possibly from a read error. The chain joins TRBV6-2 or TRBV6-3 to TRBJ1-1; D may be TRBD1 (5 bases). Germline assignment: CDR1 MNHEY and CDR2 SVGEGT. The CDR3 spans 14 residues. The CDR3 DNA reads TGTGCCAGCAGTTACGAAGGGGTGAAGACTGAAGCTTTCTTT. It encodes CASSYEGVKTEAFF.

The count of this clone is one. The chain combines TRBV6-1 with TRBJ2-1; D is uncertain. The germline V and J ends were trimmed by 2 bases and 11 bases, with 13 bases remaining between them. The CDR3 runs to 13 residues. Germline lookup yields CDR1 MNHNS and CDR2 SASEGT. Here the CDR3 DNA reads TGTGCCAGCAGTGAAATGGCTGGTCACAAGCAGTTCTTC. Protein product: CASSEMAGHKQFF.

V and J are TRBV27 and TRBJ1-6; unclear D gene. The V end lost 3 bases, the J end lost 6 bases, and 12 bases lay between the germline ends. Per the germline V gene, CDR1 is MNHEY and CDR2 is SMNVEV (reference sequence). This CDR3 comprises 15 residues. The CDR3 here is CASSLGQVLNSPLHF. The DNA for the CDR3 is TGTGCCAGCAGTTTGGGTCAGGTTCTTAATTCACCCCTCCACTTT.

V gene TRBV30 combines with J gene TRBJ1-1; D ambiguous. The CDR3 totals 12 residues. Between the trimmed V and J ends, which lost 4 bases and 2 bases, there was a span of 8 bases. Looked up from germline, CDR1 is GTSNPN and CDR2 is SVGIG (reference sequence). The CDR3 DNA is TGTGCCTGGACCGACTTCAACACTGAAGCTTTCTTT. Translating gives CAWTDFNTEAFF.

This clone was seen once. This chain connects TRBV3-1 (or the pseudogene TRBV3-2) to TRBJ2-5; D is ambiguous. This CDR3 spans 12 amino acids. Germline V gene lookup returns CDR1 LGHDT and CDR2 YNNKEL (reference sequence). The ends were cut back, 0 bases at V and 5 bases at J, with 4 bases in the middle. The DNA of the CDR3 is TGTGCCAGCAGCCAAGACGGCGAGACCCAGTACTTC. Amino acid sequence: CASSQDGETQYF.

The chain couples TRBV29-1 to TRBJ1-2; maybe TRBD1 (5 bases). Germline V gives CDR1 SQVTM, CDR2 ANQGSEA. This CDR3 contains 13 residues. The V gene lost 3 bases and the J gene lost 3 bases, with 11 bases spanning the gap. The CDR3 spells CSVEIGGDYGYTF. DNA of the CDR3: TGCAGCGTTGAGATTGGGGGAGACTATGGCTACACCTTC.

The chain couples TRBV5-4 to TRBJ1-1, with D possibly matching TRBD1 (5 bases). The CDR3 runs to 14 residues. Germline V lookup: CDR1 SGHNT, CDR2 YYREEE (reference sequence). V was cut by 4 bases and J by 5 bases, with 15 bases left in between. CDR3: CASSVPSKGTEAFF. In nucleotides, the CDR3 is TGTGCCAGCAGCGTACCTTCTAAGGGGACTGAAGCTTTCTTT.

V usage is TRBV30 and J usage is TRBJ2-7; no clear D gene. The ends were cut back, 1 base at V and 3 bases at J, with 7 bases in the middle. CDR1 is GTSNPN, CDR2 SVGIG, per germline (reference sequence). The length of the CDR3 is 12 residues. The CDR3 spells CAWSALLYEQYF. CDR3 in DNA: TGTGCCTGGAGTGCACTGCTCTACGAGCAGTACTTC.

The chain uses TRBV5-4 and TRBJ2-4; D ambiguous. Germline V gene lookup returns CDR1 SGHNT and CDR2 YYREEE (reference sequence). The CDR3 consists of 16 residues. V lost 0 bases to trimming and J lost 3 bases, with 13 bases between them. CDR3: CASSLACEAIKNIQYF. The CDR3 bases are TGTGCCAGCAGCTTGGCTTGTGAGGCAATCAAAAACATTCAGTACTTC. The variable domain in full, with the rest retrieved from reference TRBV5-4 and TRBJ2-4, is ETGVTQSPTHLIKTRGQQVTLRCSSQSGHNTVSWYQQALGQGPQFIFQYYREEENGRGNFPPRFSGLQFPNYSSELNVNALELDDSALYLCASSLACEAIKNIQYFGAGTRLSVL.

V gene TRBV28 combines with J gene TRBJ2-1, with TRBD2 matching 9 bases. CDR1 and CDR2 (germline): MDHEN, SYDVKM. The length of the CDR3 is 9 residues. Germline trimming cut 9 bases from V and 12 bases from J; bases unmatched to any gene: 0. The DNA for the CDR3 is TGTGCCAGTAGCGGGGGGCAGTTCTTC. This gives the protein CASSGGQFF.

The chain uses TRBV5-6 and TRBJ1-5, with TRBD1 matching 9 bases. The germline V gene has CDR1 SGHDT and CDR2 YYEEEE. The trim removed 2 bases at V and 3 bases at J, leaving 3 bases unmatched. This CDR3 is built from 15 residues. The CDR3 DNA follows: TGTGCCAGCAGCTTCCGGACAGGGGACAATCAGCCCCAGCATTTT. Its protein product is CASSFRTGDNQPQHF.

J is TRBJ2-5 and V is TRBV7-9; unclear D gene. This CDR3 has 12 amino acids. Germline CDR1 and CDR2: SEHNR and FQNEAQ (reference sequence). The V end was cut by 2 bases, the J end by 2 bases, with 3 bases between. The CDR3, as DNA: TGTGCCAGCAGCTTACTACAAGAGACCCAGTACTTC. The encoded protein is CASSLLQETQYF.

This rearrangement joins TRBV2 to TRBJ1-2; D not resolved. This CDR3 is 17 amino acids long. The V gene's germline CDR1 is SNHLY and CDR2 FYNNEI. The V gene lost 6 bases and the J gene lost 2 bases, with 22 bases spanning the gap. As DNA, the CDR3 is TGTGCCAGCAGGTCTGGTGGGTGGGCCGCCGACAACTATGGCTACACCTTC. Encoded protein: CASRSGGWAADNYGYTF.

The genes are TRBV19 and TRBJ1-5; D is ambiguous. Deletions cut 9 bases from V and 6 bases from J, with 12 bases between. CDR3 length: 12 amino acids. Germline V gene lookup returns CDR1 LNHDA and CDR2 SQIVND (reference sequence). The DNA for the CDR3 is TGTGCCAGCGTGAGTACCGGTCAGCCCCAGCATTTT. Translation gives CASVSTGQPQHF.

J is TRBJ2-2 and V is TRBV3-1 (or the pseudogene TRBV3-2); 7 positions match TRBD1. V lost 6 bases to trimming and J lost 3 bases; unmatched junction nucleotides: 1. Germline assignment: CDR1 LGHDT and CDR2 YNNKEL (reference sequence). The CDR3 is made up of 13 amino acids. The CDR3 sequence: CASRTGHTGELFF. The CDR3 nucleotides read TGTGCCAGCAGGACAGGGCACACCGGGGAGCTGTTTTTT.

This rearrangement joins TRBV10-3 to TRBJ1-6; unclear D gene. The CDR3 extends over 15 amino acids. CDR1 ENHRY and CDR2 SYGVKD come from the germline V gene. The V gene lost 2 bases and the J gene lost 7 bases, with 12 bases spanning the gap. CDR3 residues: CAISEIYSGNSPLHF. The CDR3 nucleotides read TGTGCCATCAGTGAGATCTACAGCGGGAATTCACCCCTCCACTTT.

This chain links TRBV7-6 with TRBJ1-1; D is perhaps TRBD1 (5 bases). Germline V gene lookup returns CDR1 SGHVS and CDR2 FNYEAQ. V was clipped by 2 bases and J by 3 bases, with 13 bases between them. The CDR3 sequence is 15 residues long. CDR3 amino acids: CASSLTVSGDTEAFF. The CDR3 DNA reads TGTGCCAGCAGCTTAACGGTTTCGGGGGACACTGAAGCTTTCTTT.

The rearrangement joins TRBV18 to TRBJ1-3, with unresolved D. Germline V lookup: CDR1 KGHSH, CDR2 LQKENI. Trimming stripped 3 bases from V and 0 bases from J, with 12 bases between. The CDR3 covers 16 residues. CDR3 nucleotides: TGTGCCAGCTCACCCGCGATGACGGTCTCTGGAAACACCATATATTTT. Translating gives CASSPAMTVSGNTIYF.

With regard to this clone: An end of the junction does not agree with germline; a read error may underlie this. The chain links TRBV2 to TRBJ1-2, with a possible D match to TRBD1 (5 bases). This CDR3 is built from 13 residues. Germline values: CDR1 SNHLY, CDR2 FYNNEI. Here the CDR3 reads CASSEAHGGELAF. CDR3 bases: TGTGCCAGCAGTGAAGCTCATGGAGGGGAACTAGCCTTC.

The rearrangement uses TRBV28 and TRBJ1-2, with D maybe TRBD1 (6 bases). Germline V CDR1 and CDR2: MDHEN, SYDVKM. The length of the CDR3 is 17 residues. The V end was cut by 5 bases, the J end by 2 bases, with 21 bases between. CDR3: CASSPILLTGPNYGYTF. CDR3 in DNA: TGTGCCAGCAGTCCAATACTTCTCACAGGGCCCAACTATGGCTACACCTTC.